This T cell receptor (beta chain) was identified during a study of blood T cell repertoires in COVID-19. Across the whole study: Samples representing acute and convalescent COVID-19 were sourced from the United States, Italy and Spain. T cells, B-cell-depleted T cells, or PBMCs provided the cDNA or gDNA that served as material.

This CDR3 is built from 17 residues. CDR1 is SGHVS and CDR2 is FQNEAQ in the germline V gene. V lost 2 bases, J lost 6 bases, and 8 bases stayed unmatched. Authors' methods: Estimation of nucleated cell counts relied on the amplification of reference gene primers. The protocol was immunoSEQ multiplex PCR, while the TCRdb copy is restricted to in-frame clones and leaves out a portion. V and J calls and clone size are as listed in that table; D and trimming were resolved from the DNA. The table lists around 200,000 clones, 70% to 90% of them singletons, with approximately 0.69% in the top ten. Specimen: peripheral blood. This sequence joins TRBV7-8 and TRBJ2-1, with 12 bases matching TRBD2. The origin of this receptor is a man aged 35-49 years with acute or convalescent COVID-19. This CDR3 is CASSLRPPGLAGNEQFF. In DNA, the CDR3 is TGTGCCAGCAGCTTACGACCCCCGGGACTAGCGGGCAATGAGCAGTTCTTC.